This TCR beta chain derives from a study of T cell changes during pregnancy in multiple sclerosis (dated by TCRdb to about 2019). A note on the overall study: Changes in the T cell repertoire over the course of pregnancy were examined in this study in women with multiple sclerosis.

At the junction V is shortened by 2 bases and J by 0 bases, with 9 bases in between. CDR1 and CDR2 (MNHEY, SMNVEV) derive from the germline V gene (reference sequence). The CDR3 measures 15 amino acids from cysteine to phenylalanine. Only CDR3 DNA is held: 45 bases, read in frame from base 1. The method was the immunoSEQ multiplex PCR assay. TCRdb limited this immuneACCESS table to in-frame rearrangements with V and J called. A share of clones is missing; checked studies link under half to unresolved V genes, and the rest is unexplained. The sample contains more than 35,000 clones, around 90% of them found a single time. Approximately 5.8% of the sample is in the top ten clones. About this clone itself: Which antigen it targets is not known. No base quality values were provided; no much bigger clone lies one nucleotide off.

Sequences were derived from CD8+ T cells from peripheral blood mononuclear cells, sampled after pregnancy. This sequence originates from a female donor in good health, enrolled as a control in a pregnancy study. This receptor chain uses TRBV27 and TRBJ2-3; the D gene is unclear. Here is the DNA: TGTGCCAGCAGTTTAGGAGCATTTAGCACAGATACGCAGTATTTT. Its amino acids are CASSLGAFSTDTQYF.